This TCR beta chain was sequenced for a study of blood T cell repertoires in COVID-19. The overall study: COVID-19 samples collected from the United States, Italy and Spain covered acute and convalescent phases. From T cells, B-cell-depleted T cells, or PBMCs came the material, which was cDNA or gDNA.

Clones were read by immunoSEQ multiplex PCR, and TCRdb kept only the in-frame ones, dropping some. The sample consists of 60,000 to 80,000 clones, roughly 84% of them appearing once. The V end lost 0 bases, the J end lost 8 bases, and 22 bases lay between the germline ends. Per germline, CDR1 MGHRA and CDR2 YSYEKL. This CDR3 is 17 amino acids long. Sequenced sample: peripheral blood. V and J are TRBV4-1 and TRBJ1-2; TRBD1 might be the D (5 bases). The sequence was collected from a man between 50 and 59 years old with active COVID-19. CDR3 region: CASSQDGDGGKRRGYTF. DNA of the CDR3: TGCGCCAGCAGCCAAGATGGGGACGGGGGTAAACGACGGGGCTACACCTTC.